This entry concerns a single T cell receptor beta chain. The CDR3 is 13 residues long. Trimming stripped 4 bases from V and 3 bases from J, with 10 bases between. CDR1 and CDR2 from the germline V gene are MNHEY and SVGEGT. The data derive from a study of blood T cell repertoires in COVID-19. The protocol was immunoSEQ multiplex PCR, while the TCRdb copy is restricted to in-frame clones and leaves out a portion. The data hold under 300,000 clones, with roughly 90% observed a single time. The receptor was isolated from a man aged 30 to 45 who had recovered from COVID-19. Material: peripheral blood. This sequence joins TRBV6-2 or TRBV6-3 and TRBJ2-7; D is unresolved. CDR3 amino acids: CASSSPSYYEQYF. CDR3 nucleotide sequence: TGTGCCAGCAGTTCCCCTTCTTACTACGAGCAGTACTTC.